This section outlines one T cell receptor beta chain sequence together with its context. The sample comes from a study of shared clonotypes between healthy human individuals. V was trimmed by 3 bases and J by 3 bases, leaving 8 bases between them. CDR3 length: 14 residues. Germline values: CDR1 MNHNS, CDR2 SASEGT. In the naive CD8 group, cells lacked CD45RO and were positively selected for CCR7, so terminally differentiated effector memory CD45RA+ cells were left out. It was across several immunoSEQ plates that each subset's genomic DNA was evenly split. Clones were read by immunoSEQ multiplex PCR, and TCRdb kept only the in-frame ones, dropping some. The sample has about 2 million clones; approximately 95% are singletons.

The clonotype originates from a man aged 18-30 years in good health. Sequenced input: naive CD8+ T cells sorted from blood. The chain has TRBV6-1 and TRBJ1-4, with D unresolved. This chain's CDR3 is CASSESGANEKLFF. CDR3 bases: TGTGCCAGCAGTGAGTCCGGGGCTAATGAAAAACTGTTTTTT.